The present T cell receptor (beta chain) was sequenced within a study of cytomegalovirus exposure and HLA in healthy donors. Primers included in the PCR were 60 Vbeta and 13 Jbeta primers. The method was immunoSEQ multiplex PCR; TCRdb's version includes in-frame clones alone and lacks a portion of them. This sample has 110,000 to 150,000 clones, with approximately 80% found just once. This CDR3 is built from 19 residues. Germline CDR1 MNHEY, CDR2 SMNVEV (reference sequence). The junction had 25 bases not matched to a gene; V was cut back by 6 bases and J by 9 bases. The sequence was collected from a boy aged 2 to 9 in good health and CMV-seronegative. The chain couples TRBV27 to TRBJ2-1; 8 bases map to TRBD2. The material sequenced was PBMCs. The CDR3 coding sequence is TGTGCCAGCAGAGGGGGGGGCAGGCGGGGGGCCCCTCGCCCAATTGAGCAGTTCTTC. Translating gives CASRGGGRRGAPRPIEQFF.